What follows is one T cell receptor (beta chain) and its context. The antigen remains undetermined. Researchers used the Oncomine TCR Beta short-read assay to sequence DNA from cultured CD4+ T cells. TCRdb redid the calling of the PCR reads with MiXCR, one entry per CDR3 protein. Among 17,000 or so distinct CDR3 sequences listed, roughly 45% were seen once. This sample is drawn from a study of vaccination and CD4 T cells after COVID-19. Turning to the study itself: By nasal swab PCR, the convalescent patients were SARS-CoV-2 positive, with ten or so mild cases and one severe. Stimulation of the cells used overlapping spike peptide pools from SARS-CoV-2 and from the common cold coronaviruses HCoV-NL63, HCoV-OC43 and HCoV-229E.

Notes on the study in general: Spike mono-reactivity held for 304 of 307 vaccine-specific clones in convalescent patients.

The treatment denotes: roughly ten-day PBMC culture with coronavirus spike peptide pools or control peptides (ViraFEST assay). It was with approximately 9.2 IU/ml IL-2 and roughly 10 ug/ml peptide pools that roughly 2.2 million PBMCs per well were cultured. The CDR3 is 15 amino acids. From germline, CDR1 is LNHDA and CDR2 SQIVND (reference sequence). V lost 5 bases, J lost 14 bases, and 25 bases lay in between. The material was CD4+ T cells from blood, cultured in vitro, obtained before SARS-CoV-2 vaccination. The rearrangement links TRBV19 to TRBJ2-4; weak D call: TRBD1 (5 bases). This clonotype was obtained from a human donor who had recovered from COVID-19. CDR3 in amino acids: CASSSRLSGLELEYF. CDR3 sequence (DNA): TGTGCCAGTAGTTCCCGTCTGTCAGGGTTAGAACTTGAGTACTTC.